These 30 T cell receptor beta chains share one sample of origin, sequenced in a study of blood T cell repertoires in COVID-19. Sequenced by immunoSEQ multiplex PCR; TCRdb stores in-frame clones only, minus some. This table holds about 230,000 clones, 84% found once. Sequencing used peripheral blood. These TCRs come from a woman in her forties who had recovered from COVID-19.

This chain uses TRBV4-3 with TRBJ2-3, with 8 bases matching TRBD1. Per the germline V gene, CDR1 is LGHNA and CDR2 is YSLEER. This CDR3 has 17 amino acids. J gave up 1 base and V 0 bases, and 6 bases lay outside the gene matches. The CDR3 region is CASSQDLPGGGTDTQYF. The DNA for the CDR3 is TGCGCCAGCAGCCAAGATCTCCCAGGGGGCGGCACAGATACGCAGTATTTT.

J is TRBJ1-2 and V is TRBV7-9, with 12 bases lining up with TRBD1. Looked up from germline, CDR1 is SEHNR and CDR2 is FQNEAQ (reference sequence). This CDR3 contains 15 residues. V shed 0 bases, J shed 6 bases, and the junction held 2 bases outside the gene matches. In nucleotides, the CDR3 is TGTGCCAGCAGCTTAGCGGGACAGGGGGCGGATGGCTACACCTTC. It encodes CASSLAGQGADGYTF.

The DNA for the CDR3 is TGTGCCAGCAGCTCGACAGGGGCCGAGACCCAGTACTTC. Translating it yields CASSSTGAETQYF. V gene TRBV3-1 (or the pseudogene TRBV3-2) combines with J gene TRBJ2-5; 8 bases map to TRBD1. V dropped 5 bases and J dropped 5; count of bases not matched to a gene: 4. Germline V gene data show CDR1 as LGHDT and CDR2 as YNNKEL (reference sequence). This CDR3 contains 13 residues.

This rearrangement joins TRBV4-2 to TRBJ1-2; D is uncertain. V was cut by 3 bases and J by 11 bases, with 19 bases left in between. This CDR3 has 14 amino acids. The germline V gene encodes CDR1 LGHNA and CDR2 YNFKEQ. Here the CDR3 reads CASSQTTDFAGYTF. The DNA for the CDR3 is TGTGCCAGCAGCCAGACTACAGATTTCGCCGGGTACACCTTC.

CDR3 protein: CASSKDLVGDRDLPLNEKLFF. DNA of the CDR3: TGTGCCAGCAGCAAAGACCTGGTGGGCGACAGGGATCTCCCCCTCAATGAAAAACTGTTTTTT. V and J are TRBV21-1 and TRBJ1-4; TRBD1 was called by the table and not checked on the DNA. TRBV21-1 is noted as a pseudogene. This CDR3 contains 21 residues.

The rearrangement joins TRBV27 to TRBJ2-7; 7 bases fit TRBD1. Per the germline V gene, CDR1 is MNHEY and CDR2 is SMNVEV (reference sequence). After removal of 0 bases from V and 3 bases from J, the junction contained 2 bases not matched to a gene. The CDR3 is 14 amino acids. The CDR3 reads CASSLSNRGYEQYF. Here the CDR3 DNA reads TGTGCCAGCAGTTTATCGAACAGGGGCTACGAGCAGTACTTC.

The V and J genes are TRBV18 and TRBJ2-2, with D possibly TRBD1 on 6 matching bases. The CDR3 length is 16 residues. Trimming cost V 1 base and J 2 bases, with 11 bases left between them. Germline CDR1 and CDR2: KGHSH and LQKENI. CDR3 nucleotide sequence: TGTGCCAGCTCACCACTTGAACAGGGAAACACCGGGGAGCTGTTTTTT. Protein sequence: CASSPLEQGNTGELFF.

The sample holds a few counts of this clone. V and J are TRBV19 and TRBJ2-3, with 8 bases that match TRBD2. The CDR3 loop spans 15 amino acids. Germline CDR1 LNHDA, CDR2 SQIVND (reference sequence). With 9 bases clipped from V and 8 bases from J, the junction kept 16 bases outside the gene matches. CDR3 in DNA: TGTGCCAGCGTCGAGGTCGCGGGGGGATCTGGTACGCAGTATTTT. Translated, it gives CASVEVAGGSGTQYF.

The V call is TRBV3-1 (or the pseudogene TRBV3-2), the J call TRBJ1-5, with 9 bases lining up with TRBD1. Looked up from germline, CDR1 is LGHDT and CDR2 is YNNKEL (reference sequence). This CDR3 is built from 18 residues. V was clipped by 2 bases and J by 5 bases; unmatched bases: 13. The CDR3 reads CASSQYPPGQGQDQPQHF. CDR3 DNA sequence: TGTGCCAGCAGCCAATACCCTCCGGGACAGGGCCAAGATCAGCCCCAGCATTTT.

The V and J genes are TRBV7-2 and TRBJ1-5, with a weak D call TRBD1 (5 bases). The germline V and J ends were trimmed by 4 bases and 0 bases, with 7 bases remaining between them. The CDR3 runs 14 residues. The germline gives CDR1 SGHTA, CDR2 FQGNSA. In DNA form, the CDR3 reads TGTGCCAGCAGCTCGACAGATAGCAATCAGCCCCAGCATTTT. It codes for CASSSTDSNQPQHF.

The CDR3 sequence is CASSSSTGWSSPTNYGYTF. In DNA form, the CDR3 reads TGTGCCAGCAGCTCATCAACGGGGTGGAGTTCTCCTACTAACTATGGCTACACCTTC. The chain has TRBV11-2 and TRBJ1-2; D not resolved. CDR1 and CDR2 from the germline V gene are SGHAT and FQNNGV. Trimming took 4 bases from V and 0 from J, leaving 24 bases between them. This CDR3 spans 19 amino acids.

This sequence joins TRBV11-2 and TRBJ1-6; no firm D call. CDR3 length: 12 amino acids. From germline, CDR1 is SGHAT and CDR2 FQNNGV. V lost 6 bases to trimming and J lost 7 bases, with 7 bases between them. CDR3: CASSNPNSPLHF. The CDR3 DNA sequence: TGTGCCAGCAGTAATCCGAATTCACCCCTCCACTTT.

The chain recombines TRBV15 with TRBJ2-5, with D perhaps TRBD1 (5 bases). V lost 2 bases to trimming and J lost 5 bases, with 12 bases between them. Looked up from germline, CDR1 is LNHNV and CDR2 is YYDKDF (reference sequence). CDR3 length equals 14 residues. CDR3 region: CATSRQGSKETQYF. CDR3 DNA sequence: TGTGCCACCAGCAGACAGGGAAGTAAGGAGACCCAGTACTTC.

The chain carries TRBV2 and TRBJ1-2, with TRBD1 matching over 7 bases. Germline CDR1 and CDR2: SNHLY and FYNNEI. V dropped 0 bases and J dropped 3; count of bases not matched to a gene: 4. CDR3 length: 15 residues. CDR3 coding DNA: TGTGCCAGCAGTGAAGCGGACAGGATATACTATGGCTACACCTTC. Residues: CASSEADRIYYGYTF.

This rearrangement joins TRBV5-1 to TRBJ1-2; 10 positions agree with TRBD1. CDR3 length equals 15 residues. Trimming removed 0 bases from V and 3 bases from J; junction bases left unmatched: 2. Germline loops: CDR1 SGHRS, CDR2 YFSETQ. Here the CDR3 DNA reads TGCGCCAGCAGCTTGGCGGGGACAGGGGACTATGGCTACACCTTC. It specifies CASSLAGTGDYGYTF.

This clone has a single count. The V gene is TRBV5-1, the J gene TRBJ1-3, with TRBD1 identical over 7 bases. V gave up 5 bases and J gave up 8 bases; unmatched junction bases: 4. CDR1 and CDR2 (germline): SGHRS, YFSETQ. This CDR3 comprises 12 residues. The CDR3 is CASREGADTIYF. The CDR3 region has the DNA TGCGCCAGCAGGGAGGGGGCAGACACCATATATTTT.

The table lists this clone with a count of one. The rearrangement links TRBV25-1 to TRBJ2-5, with 13 bases fitting TRBD2. V was pared by 4 bases and J by 1 base, with 3 bases of the junction left unmatched. The CDR3 sequence is 16 residues long. Looked up from germline, CDR1 is MGHDK and CDR2 is SYGVNS. CDR3 sequence: CASSGWTSGGQETQYF. As DNA, the CDR3 is TGTGCCAGCAGTGGTTGGACTAGCGGGGGCCAAGAGACCCAGTACTTC.

The genes are TRBV27 and TRBJ1-6, with 10 positions matching TRBD1. There are 15 residues in the CDR3. V lost 3 bases and J lost 7; bases outside the gene matches: 3. CDR1 is MNHEY, CDR2 SMNVEV, per germline (reference sequence). The CDR3 reads CASSFGGQGNSPLHF. The CDR3 bases are TGTGCCAGCAGTTTTGGGGGACAGGGGAATTCACCCCTCCACTTT.

The chain couples TRBV7-2 to TRBJ2-3; TRBD2 aligns across 12 bases. Trimming took 7 bases from V and 5 from J; bases not matched to a gene: 7. Germline V lookup: CDR1 SGHTA, CDR2 FQGNSA. The CDR3 spans 15 residues. The CDR3 DNA reads as TGTGCCAGCAACTTTCGGACTAGCGGGATAGATACGCAGTATTTT. This gives the protein CASNFRTSGIDTQYF.

This chain links TRBV7-2 with TRBJ1-1; no reliable D call. The CDR3 length is 11 residues. Germline V gene sequence: CDR1 SGHTA, CDR2 FQGNSA. V gave up 4 bases and J gave up 4 bases, with 4 bases separating them. This CDR3 reads CASSYSTEAFF. The CDR3 nucleotides read TGTGCCAGCAGCTACAGCACTGAAGCTTTCTTT.

This chain uses TRBV14 with TRBJ2-5; D possibly corresponds to TRBD1 (5 bases). The CDR3 has 14 residues. The V and J ends lost 5 bases and 3 bases respectively, with 13 bases between them. Germline V gene sequence: CDR1 SGHDN, CDR2 FVKESK. As DNA, the CDR3 is TGTGCCAGCAGCTCCATGACAGTCGAAGAGACCCAGTACTTC. Protein sequence: CASSSMTVEETQYF.

The DNA of the CDR3 is TGTGCCAGCACTCAGGGTGACCCGGGGGGAAACATTCAGTACTTC. Translating gives CASTQGDPGGNIQYF. The gene calls are TRBV2 and TRBJ2-4; 7 nucleotides line up with TRBD2. The junction had 12 bases not matched to a gene; V was cut back by 7 bases and J by 6 bases. The germline gives CDR1 SNHLY, CDR2 FYNNEI. The CDR3 sequence is 15 residues long.

The chain combines TRBV19 with TRBJ2-3; TRBD2 agrees at 10 bases. The CDR3 has 14 amino acids. Germline V lookup: CDR1 LNHDA, CDR2 SQIVND (reference sequence). With V trimmed by 5 bases and J by 11 bases, 10 bases remained unmatched. The CDR3 here is CASSSPSSGGRQYF. The CDR3 DNA follows: TGTGCCAGTAGTTCCCCTTCTAGCGGGGGTAGGCAGTATTTT.

The rearrangement joins TRBV29-1 to TRBJ2-7; D is unresolved. The CDR3 totals 11 residues. Germline CDR1 SQVTM, CDR2 ANQGSEA. Trimming pared 4 bases from V and 6 bases from J, leaving 10 bases between. The CDR3 coding sequence is TGCAGCGTTGGCGACACCGTCGAGCAGTACTTC. This translates into CSVGDTVEQYF.

The V gene is TRBV11-3, the J gene TRBJ1-1; D gene unclear. The CDR3 spans 15 residues. Germline assignment: CDR1 SGHNT and CDR2 YENEEA. V lost 1 base, J lost 0 bases, and 9 bases lay in between. CDR3 bases: TGTGCCAGCAGCTTAGTTCGCGGGATGAACACTGAAGCTTTCTTT. Protein product: CASSLVRGMNTEAFF.

Worth noting for this clone: Sequence at one end of the junction differs from germline and may be a read error. This rearrangement joins TRBV5-1 to TRBJ2-7; tentatively, D is TRBD1 (6 bases). Germline V gives CDR1 SGHRS, CDR2 YFSETQ. CDR3 length equals 13 residues. In DNA, the CDR3 is TGCGCCAGCAGCTTGGGGACCGGGACAAGAGGGGCCTTC. Amino acid sequence: CASSLGTGTRGAF. The full variable domain, rest sourced from reference TRBV5-1 and TRBJ2-7, is KAGVTQTPRYLIKTRGQQVTLSCSPISGHRSVSWYQQTPGQGLQFLFEYFSETQRNKGNFPGRFSGRQFSNSRSEMNVSTLELGDSALYLCASSLGTGTRGAFGPGTRLTVT.

This chain connects TRBV7-2 to TRBJ2-7, with 9 bases that match TRBD1. Germline V gene data show CDR1 as SGHTA and CDR2 as FQGNSA. With V trimmed by 8 bases and J by 6 bases, 8 bases remained unmatched. The CDR3 is made up of 13 amino acids. The CDR3 here is CASCRDREGEQYF. CDR3 DNA sequence: TGTGCCAGCTGCAGGGACAGGGAGGGCGAGCAGTACTTC.

The rearrangement uses TRBV6-2 or TRBV6-3 and TRBJ2-7; TRBD1 aligns across 10 bases. The V gene end was trimmed by 3 bases and the J gene end by 3 bases; junction bases not matched to a gene: 5. The CDR3 contains 15 residues. Germline V lookup: CDR1 MNHEY, CDR2 SVGEGT. Here the CDR3 reads CASSYWDRGGYEQYF. In DNA, the CDR3 is TGTGCCAGCAGTTATTGGGACAGGGGAGGCTACGAGCAGTACTTC.

A single count supports this clone. The V gene is TRBV6-5, the J gene TRBJ2-1, with 9 bases aligning to TRBD1. This CDR3 comprises 13 residues. Looked up from germline, CDR1 is MNHEY and CDR2 is SVGAGI. V gave up 6 bases and J gave up 9 bases; unmatched junction bases: 6. CDR3 nucleotides: TGTGCCAGCAGGAGGGACAGGGAGATTGAGCAGTTCTTC. Its translation is CASRRDREIEQFF.

This chain links TRBV6-5 with TRBJ2-1; 9 nucleotides line up with TRBD2. The V and J ends lost 2 bases and 8 bases, in that order; junction bases with no gene match: 10. Germline values: CDR1 MNHEY, CDR2 SVGAGI. This CDR3 contains 16 residues. The CDR3 region is CASSYLSSGEGHEQFF. For the CDR3, the DNA is TGTGCCAGCAGTTACCTCTCTAGCGGGGAGGGCCATGAGCAGTTCTTC.